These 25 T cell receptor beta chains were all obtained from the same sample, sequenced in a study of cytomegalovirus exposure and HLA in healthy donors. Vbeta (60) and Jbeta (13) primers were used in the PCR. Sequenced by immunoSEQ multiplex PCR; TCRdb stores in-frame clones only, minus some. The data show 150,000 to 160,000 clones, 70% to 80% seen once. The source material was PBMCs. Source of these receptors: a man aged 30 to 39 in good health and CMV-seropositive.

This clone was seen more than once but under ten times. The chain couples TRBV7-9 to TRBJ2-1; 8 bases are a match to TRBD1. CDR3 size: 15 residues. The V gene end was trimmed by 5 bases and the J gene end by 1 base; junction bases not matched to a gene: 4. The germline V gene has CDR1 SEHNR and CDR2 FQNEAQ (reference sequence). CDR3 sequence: CASSPQGVSYNEQFF. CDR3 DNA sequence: TGTGCCAGCAGCCCACAGGGGGTTTCCTACAATGAGCAGTTCTTC.

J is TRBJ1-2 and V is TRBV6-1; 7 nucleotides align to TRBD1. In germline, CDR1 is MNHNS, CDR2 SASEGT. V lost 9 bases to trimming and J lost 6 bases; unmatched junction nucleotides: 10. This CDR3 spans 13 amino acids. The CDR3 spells CASSSLGQDGYTF. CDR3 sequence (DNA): TGTGCCAGTTCTTCCCTTGGACAGGATGGCTACACCTTC.

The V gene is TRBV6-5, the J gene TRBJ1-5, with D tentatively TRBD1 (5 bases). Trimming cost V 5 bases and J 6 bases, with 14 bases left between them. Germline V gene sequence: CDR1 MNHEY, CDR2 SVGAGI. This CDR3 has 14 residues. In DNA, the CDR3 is TGTGCCAGCAGTGATGGGAGGGGTGGTCAGCCCCAGCATTTT. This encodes CASSDGRGGQPQHF.

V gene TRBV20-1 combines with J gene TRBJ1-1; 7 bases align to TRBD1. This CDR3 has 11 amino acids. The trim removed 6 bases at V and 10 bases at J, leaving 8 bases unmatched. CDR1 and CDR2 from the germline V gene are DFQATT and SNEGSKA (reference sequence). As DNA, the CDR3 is TGCAGTGCCGACAGGGATAGAGTAGCTTTCTTT. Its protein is CSADRDRVAFF.

The CDR3 nucleotides are TGTGCCAGCAGAGGGACTTATAGCAATCAGCCCCAGCATTTT. Translating gives CASRGTYSNQPQHF. V gene TRBV28 combines with J gene TRBJ1-5, with D tentatively TRBD1 (5 bases). CDR1 is MDHEN, CDR2 SYDVKM, per germline. The CDR3 totals 14 residues. The V and J ends lost 6 bases and 0 bases respectively, with 9 bases between them.

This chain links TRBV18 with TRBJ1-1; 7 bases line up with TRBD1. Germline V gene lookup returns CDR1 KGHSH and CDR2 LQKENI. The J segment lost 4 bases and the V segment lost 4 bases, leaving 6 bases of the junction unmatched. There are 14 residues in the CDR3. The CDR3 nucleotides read TGTGCCAGCTCACTTGACAGGGCCTCCACTGAAGCTTTCTTT. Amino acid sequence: CASSLDRASTEAFF. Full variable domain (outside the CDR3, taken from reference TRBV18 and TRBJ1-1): NAGVMQNPRHLVRRRGQEARLRCSPMKGHSHVYWYRQLPEEGLKFMVYLQKENIIDESGMPKERFSAEFPKEGPSILRIQQVVRGDSAAYFCASSLDRASTEAFFGQGTRLTVV.

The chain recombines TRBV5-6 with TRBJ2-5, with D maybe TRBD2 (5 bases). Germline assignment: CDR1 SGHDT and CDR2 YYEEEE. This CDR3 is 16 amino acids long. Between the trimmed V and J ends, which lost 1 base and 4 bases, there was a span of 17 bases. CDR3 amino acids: CASSLWFMASLETQYF. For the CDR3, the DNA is TGTGCCAGCAGCTTGTGGTTCATGGCTAGCTTAGAGACCCAGTACTTC. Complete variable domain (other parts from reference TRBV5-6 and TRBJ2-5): DAGVTQSPTHLIKTRGQQVTLRCSPKSGHDTVSWYQQALGQGPQFIFQYYEEEERQRGNFPDRFSGHQFPNYSSELNVNALLLGDSALYLCASSLWFMASLETQYFGPGTRLLVL.

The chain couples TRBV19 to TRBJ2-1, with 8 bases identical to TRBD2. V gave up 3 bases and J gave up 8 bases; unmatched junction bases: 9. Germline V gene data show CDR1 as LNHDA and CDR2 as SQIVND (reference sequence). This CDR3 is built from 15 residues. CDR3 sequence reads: CASSMNLAGWDEQFF. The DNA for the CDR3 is TGTGCCAGTAGTATGAATCTAGCGGGCTGGGATGAGCAGTTCTTC.

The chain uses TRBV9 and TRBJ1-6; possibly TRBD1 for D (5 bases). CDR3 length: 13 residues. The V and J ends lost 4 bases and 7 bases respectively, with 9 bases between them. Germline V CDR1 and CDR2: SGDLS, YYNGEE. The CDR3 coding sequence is TGTGCCAGCAGCCCAAGACAGAATTCACCCCTCCACTTT. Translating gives CASSPRQNSPLHF.

This chain's CDR3 is CASSTAVRAGEQYF. Written as DNA, the CDR3 is TGTGCCAGCAGCACCGCGGTTAGAGCGGGCGAGCAGTACTTC. The gene calls are TRBV9 and TRBJ2-7, with a possible D match to TRBD2 (6 bases). The length of the CDR3 is 14 residues. V lost 4 bases and J lost 6, with 17 bases in between. Germline V gene data show CDR1 as SGDLS and CDR2 as YYNGEE.

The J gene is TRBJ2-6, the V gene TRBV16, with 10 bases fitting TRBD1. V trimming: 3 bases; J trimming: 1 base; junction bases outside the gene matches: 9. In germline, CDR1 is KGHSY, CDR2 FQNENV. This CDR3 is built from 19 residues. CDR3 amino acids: CASSQTGGTLSSGANVLTF. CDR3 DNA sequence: TGTGCCAGCAGCCAGACAGGGGGCACCCTGTCATCTGGGGCCAACGTCCTGACTTTC.

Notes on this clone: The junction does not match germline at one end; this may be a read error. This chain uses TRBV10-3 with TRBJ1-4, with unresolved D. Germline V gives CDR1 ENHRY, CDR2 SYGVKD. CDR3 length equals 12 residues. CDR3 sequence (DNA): TGTGCCATCAGCGAGACTAATGAAAGACTGTTTTTT. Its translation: CAISETNERLFF.

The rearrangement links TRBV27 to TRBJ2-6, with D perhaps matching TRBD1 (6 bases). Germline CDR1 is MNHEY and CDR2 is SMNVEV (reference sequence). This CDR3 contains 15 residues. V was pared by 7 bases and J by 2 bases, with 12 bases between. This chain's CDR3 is CASTLGQPGANVLTF. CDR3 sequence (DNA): TGTGCCAGCACCCTAGGACAGCCTGGGGCCAACGTCCTGACTTTC.

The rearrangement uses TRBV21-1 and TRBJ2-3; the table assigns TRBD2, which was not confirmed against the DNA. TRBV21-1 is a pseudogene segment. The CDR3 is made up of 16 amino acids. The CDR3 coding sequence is TGTGCCAGCAGCCCCCCCCGCGCGGGAGTAACAGATACGCAGTATTTT. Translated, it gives CASSPPRAGVTDTQYF.

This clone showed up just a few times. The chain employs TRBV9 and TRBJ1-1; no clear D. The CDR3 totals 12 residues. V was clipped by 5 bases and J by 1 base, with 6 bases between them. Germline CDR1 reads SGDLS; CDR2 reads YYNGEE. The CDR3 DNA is TGTGCCAGCAGTCGCGGGAACACTGAAGCTTTCTTT. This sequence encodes CASSRGNTEAFF.

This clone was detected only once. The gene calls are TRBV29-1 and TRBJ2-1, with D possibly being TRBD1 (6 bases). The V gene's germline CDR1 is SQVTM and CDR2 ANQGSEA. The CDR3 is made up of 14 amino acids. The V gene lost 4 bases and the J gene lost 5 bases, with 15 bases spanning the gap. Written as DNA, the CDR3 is TGCAGCGTTGTTCGAGGGGGAGTTAACAATGAGCAGTTCTTC. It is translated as CSVVRGGVNNEQFF.

DNA of the CDR3: TGTGCCAGCAGCTTAAGGCTAGCCGGGGAGCTGTTTTTT. Its protein product is CASSLRLAGELFF. The chain recombines TRBV7-7 with TRBJ2-2, with D hard to call. V was trimmed by 2 bases and J by 6 bases, leaving 7 bases between them. This CDR3 spans 13 amino acids. CDR1 is SSHAT, CDR2 FNYEAQ, per germline (reference sequence). Full variable domain (remainder filled in from reference TRBV7-7 and TRBJ2-2): GAGVSQSPRYKVTKRGQDVTLRCDPISSHATLYWYQQALGQGPEFLTYFNYEAQPDKSGLPSDRFSAERPEGSISTLTIQRTEQRDSAMYRCASSLRLAGELFFGEGSRLTVL.

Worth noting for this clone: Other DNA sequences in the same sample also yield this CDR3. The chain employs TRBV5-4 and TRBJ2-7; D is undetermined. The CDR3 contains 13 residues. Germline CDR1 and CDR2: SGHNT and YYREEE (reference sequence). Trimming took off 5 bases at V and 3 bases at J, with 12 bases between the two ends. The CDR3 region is CASSLPGGYEQYF. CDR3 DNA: TGTGCCAGCAGTCTGCCCGGCGGCTACGAGCAGTACTTC.

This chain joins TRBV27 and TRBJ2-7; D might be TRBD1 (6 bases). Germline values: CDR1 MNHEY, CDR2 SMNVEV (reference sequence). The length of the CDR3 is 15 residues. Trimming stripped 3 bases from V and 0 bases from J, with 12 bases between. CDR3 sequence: CASSLGDTSSYEQYF. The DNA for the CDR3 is TGTGCCAGCAGTTTGGGGGACACATCCTCCTACGAGCAGTACTTC.

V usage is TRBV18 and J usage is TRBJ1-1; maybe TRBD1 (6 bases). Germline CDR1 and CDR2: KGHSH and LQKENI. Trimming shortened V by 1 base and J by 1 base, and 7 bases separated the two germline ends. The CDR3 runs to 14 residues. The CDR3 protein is CASSPQTGNTEAFF. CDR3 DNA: TGTGCCAGCTCACCACAGACAGGGAACACTGAAGCTTTCTTT.

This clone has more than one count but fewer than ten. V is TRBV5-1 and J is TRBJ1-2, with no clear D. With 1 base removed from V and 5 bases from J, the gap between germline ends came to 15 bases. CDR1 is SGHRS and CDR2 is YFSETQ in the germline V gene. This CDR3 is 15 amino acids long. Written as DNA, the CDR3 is TGCGCCAGCAGCTTGCTCCAGGCCGGAGGGTATGGCTACACCTTC. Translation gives CASSLLQAGGYGYTF.

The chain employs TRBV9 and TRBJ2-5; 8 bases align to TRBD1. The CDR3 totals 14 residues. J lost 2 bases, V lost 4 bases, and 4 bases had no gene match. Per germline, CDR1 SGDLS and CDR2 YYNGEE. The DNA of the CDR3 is TGTGCCAGCAGCTTTGGACAGGGACAAGAGACCCAGTACTTC. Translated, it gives CASSFGQGQETQYF.

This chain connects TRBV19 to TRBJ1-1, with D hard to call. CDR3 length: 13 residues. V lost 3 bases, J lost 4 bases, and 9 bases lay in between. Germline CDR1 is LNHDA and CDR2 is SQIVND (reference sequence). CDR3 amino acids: CASSIAGATEAFF. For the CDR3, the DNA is TGTGCCAGTAGTATCGCGGGTGCCACTGAAGCTTTCTTT.

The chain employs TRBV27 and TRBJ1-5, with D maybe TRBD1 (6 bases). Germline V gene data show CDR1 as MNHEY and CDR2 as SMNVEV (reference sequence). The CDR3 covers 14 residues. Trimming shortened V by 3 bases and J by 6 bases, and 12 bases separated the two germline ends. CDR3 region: CASSFGQGSQPQHF. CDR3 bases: TGTGCCAGCAGTTTTGGGCAGGGGAGTCAGCCCCAGCATTTT.

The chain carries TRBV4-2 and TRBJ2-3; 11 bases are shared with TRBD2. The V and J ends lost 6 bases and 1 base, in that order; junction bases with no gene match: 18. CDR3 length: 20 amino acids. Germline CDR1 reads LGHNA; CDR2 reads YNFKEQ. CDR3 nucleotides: TGTGCCAGCAGGGTACGGTCCGGGACTAGCGGTGAAGGGGGCACAGATACGCAGTATTTT. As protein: CASRVRSGTSGEGGTDTQYF.